Listed below are T cell receptor beta chains from one sample, sequenced in a study of Graves' ophthalmopathy and Graves' hyperthyroidism. TCRdb independently ran MiXCR on the multiplex PCR reads; one entry per CDR3 protein. Of about 700,000 distinct CDR3 sequences listed, about 41% are singletons. Material: peripheral blood. The receptors derive from an adult man with Graves' ophthalmopathy. Both conserved end residues are part of each CDR3. D genes are given only for firm matches. The size of a clone is reported for some rows only, either as once, few or many, or as a class for expanded clones.

NA	TRBV7-2	many	TRBJ2-2	TGTGCCAGCAGCTTGATGGGGGCACAGACCGGGGAGCTGTTTTTT	CASSLMGAQTGELFF
NA	TRBV4-1	few	TRBJ2-7	TGCGCCAGCAGCCAACTGGGGATACACGAGCAGTACTTC	CASSQLGIHEQYF
TRBD1	TRBV7-9	few	TRBJ1-1	TGCGCCAGCAGCCAAGGAACCGGGACAGGGGCAGGGGAAGCTTTCTTT	CASSQGTGTGAGEAFF
NA	TRBV12-3/TRBV12-4	NA	TRBJ1-4	TGTGCCAGCACCCCCTCGTCGGGGGCCGGGGAAAAACTGTTTTTT	CASTPSSGAGEKLFF
NA	TRBV19	few	TRBJ1-2	TGTGCCAGTAGTATAGATCCCTTCACAGAGGGTATCTATGGCTACACCTTC	CASSIDPFTEGIYGYTF
NA	TRBV19	NA	TRBJ2-1	TGTGCCAGTAGCGGCAGGGTCAACAATGAGCAGTTCTTC	CASSGRVNNEQFF
NA	TRBV9	many	TRBJ2-7	TGTGCCAGCAGCCCCCGGACGGGTTATTCCTACGAGCAGTACTTC	CASSPRTGYSYEQYF
NA	TRBV6-5	NA	TRBJ1-1	TGTGCCAGCAGTTACTCCGGTTGGGGGACTGAAGCTTTCTTT	CASSYSGWGTEAFF
TRBD2	TRBV7-2	many	TRBJ2-7	TGTGCCAGCAGCCCTCCGGGACTAGCTGGCGAGCAGTACTTC	CASSPPGLAGEQYF
TRBD2	TRBV7-6	few	TRBJ2-1	TGTGCCAGCAGTCCGAGGACTAGCGGGAGAAATGAGCAGTTCTTC	CASSPRTSGRNEQFF
NA	TRBV19	many	TRBJ2-5	TGTGCCACGAGGGCCCAAGGGGAGACCCAGTACTTC	CATRAQGETQYF
TRBD1	TRBV4-1	many	TRBJ1-1	TGCGCCAGCAGCCAAGATCGGGACAGAGACACTGAAGCTTTCTTT	CASSQDRDRDTEAFF
NA	TRBV27	NA	TRBJ1-6	TGTGCCAGCAAGTCCGGTAATTCACCCCTCCACTTT	CASKSGNSPLHF
NA	TRBV5-1	NA	TRBJ2-7	TGCGCCAGCAGTTTAGAACAAGTCTACGAGCAGTACTTC	CASSLEQVYEQYF
TRBD1	TRBV7-6	NA	TRBJ2-5	TGTGCCAGCAGCTTAGCCCCAGACAGGGGATGGGTTCAAGAGACCCAGTACTTC	CASSLAPDRGWVQETQYF
NA	TRBV2	NA	TRBJ2-5	TGTGCCAGCAGAGGAACAGGGTCGACCCAGTACTTC	CASRGTGSTQYF
NA	TRBV2	many	TRBJ2-7	TGTGCCACCAATCCCCCGTTTAACTACGAGCAGTACTTC	CATNPPFNYEQYF
NA	TRBV2	many	TRBJ2-7	TGTGCCAGCAGTCGTACAGAATACGAGCAGTACTTC	CASSRTEYEQYF
NA	TRBV29-1	many	TRBJ2-7	TGCAAGGGGGAGGGCAGCTCCTACGAGCAGTACTTC	CKGEGSSYEQYF
NA	TRBV29-1	many	TRBJ2-7	TGCAGCGTTGAAGCGGGGGGCGTATACGAGCAGTACTTC	CSVEAGGVYEQYF
NA	TRBV7-8	many	TRBJ1-2	TGTGCCAGCAGCCAGAAGCGGGGGGCGCACTATGGCTACACCTTC	CASSQKRGAHYGYTF
NA	TRBV10-2	NA	TRBJ1-2	TGCGCCAGCAGTGAGTCTATTAACTATGGCTACACCTTC	CASSESINYGYTF
NA	TRBV5-5	NA	TRBJ1-2	TGTGCCAGCAGCTTCTGGTCTGGGGGGCGGGTGGATGGCTACACCTTC	CASSFWSGGRVDGYTF
NA	TRBV29-1	NA	TRBJ1-3	TGCAGCGTTGAAACAGGCGCCGGGAAGATAAACACCATATATTTT	CSVETGAGKINTIYF
NA	TRBV24-1	many	TRBJ2-2	TGTGCCACCAGTGGACGGGCGAACACCGGGGAGCTGTTTTTT	CATSGRANTGELFF
TRBD2	TRBV5-1	NA	TRBJ2-5	TGCGCCAGCAGACCCTACCTTAGCGGGGGGGGTCAAGAGACCCAGTACTTC	CASRPYLSGGGQETQYF
NA	TRBV20-1	many	TRBJ1-5	TGCAGTGCTAGAGGAAGCGTAAATCAGCCCCAGCATTTT	CSARGSVNQPQHF
TRBD2	TRBV29-1	NA	TRBJ2-5	TGCAGCGTTGACGGGGGGGCGAGGACCCAGTACTTC	CSVDGGARTQYF
TRBD2	TRBV24-1	NA	TRBJ2-1	TGTGCCACCGAGAGCGGGAGCTCCTACAATGAGCAGTTCTTC	CATESGSSYNEQFF
TRBD1	TRBV13	NA	TRBJ2-7	TGTGCCAGCAGCTCGGCTGGGACAGGGGGCGAATACGAGCAGTACTTC	CASSSAGTGGEYEQYF
NA	TRBV7-9	many	TRBJ2-6	TGTGCCAGCAGCTTATATCAACCCTATTCTGGGGCCAACGTCCTGACTTTC	CASSLYQPYSGANVLTF
NA	TRBV7-9	NA	TRBJ2-6	TGTGCCAGCAGCTTGACTAGCCTGACTTTC	CASSLTSLTF
NA	TRBV4-1	many	TRBJ2-7	TGTGCCAGCAGCCAAGGCGACGGAACCTACGAGCAGTACTTC	CASSQGDGTYEQYF
NA	TRBV25-1	few	TRBJ1-4	TGTGCCAGCAGTGGCACGGCCTTCTCTGGAAAACTGTTTTTT	CASSGTAFSGKLFF
NA	TRBV6-6	many	TRBJ1-6	TGTGCCAGCAGTGAACAGGGACTTAATTCACCCCTCCACTTT	CASSEQGLNSPLHF